This passage covers 8 T cell receptor beta chains from one sample sequenced in a study of T cell responses to AZD1222 COVID-19 vaccine. Assay used: immunoSEQ multiplex PCR; TCRdb lists only in-frame clones, some missing. This sample yields about 200,000 clones, of which about 93% are seen a single time; about 1% belongs to the top ten. The sequences come from peripheral blood, collected on day 0 of MenACWY control vaccination. The receptors stem from an adult in good health.

The DNA for the CDR3 is TGCGCCAGCAGTGACCCAACACAGCCCCAGCATTTT. It encodes CASSDPTQPQHF. This chain links TRBV10-2 with TRBJ1-5; D is undetermined. With 3 bases removed from V and 7 bases from J, the gap between germline ends came to 7 bases. The germline V gene encodes CDR1 WSHSY and CDR2 SAAADI. The CDR3 has 12 amino acids.

The chain recombines TRBV6-2 or TRBV6-3 with TRBJ2-7, with 8 bases matching TRBD2. CDR3 length equals 13 residues. Trimming at V came to 5 bases and at J to 3 bases, leaving 3 bases not matched to a gene. In germline, CDR1 is MNHEY, CDR2 SVGEGT. The CDR3 region is CASSGLARYEQYF. The DNA for the CDR3 is TGTGCCAGCAGTGGACTAGCCCGCTACGAGCAGTACTTC.

The CDR3: CASSVATTSGGRRPDTQYF. The CDR3 region has the DNA TGTGCCAGCAGCGTAGCTACGACTAGCGGGGGGCGGCGACCAGATACGCAGTATTTT. The chain couples TRBV9 to TRBJ2-3, with 13 bases fitting TRBD2. The CDR3 has 19 amino acids. Germline V gives CDR1 SGDLS, CDR2 YYNGEE. The V gene end was trimmed by 0 bases and the J gene end by 4 bases; junction bases not matched to a gene: 11.

The V call is TRBV6-5, the J call TRBJ1-1; 7 bases are a match to TRBD1. This CDR3 has 13 amino acids. Germline V gives CDR1 MNHEY, CDR2 SVGAGI. The V and J ends lost 4 bases and 11 bases, in that order; junction bases with no gene match: 10. In DNA, the CDR3 is TGTGCCAGCAGTTCCCCACAGGGGTTCGCGGCTTTCTTT. Translation: CASSSPQGFAAFF.

V gene TRBV10-3 combines with J gene TRBJ2-2, with TRBD2 matching over 8 bases. In germline, CDR1 is ENHRY, CDR2 SYGVKD. J was trimmed by 6 bases and V by 4 bases; bases with no gene match: 7. CDR3 length: 15 residues. CDR3 sequence (DNA): TGTGCCATCAGTGCCCTTAGCGGGGAGGCCGGGGAGCTGTTTTTT. Translated: CAISALSGEAGELFF.

CDR3 nucleotide sequence: TGTGCCAGCAGCCTATACAGGGGAGCCTACGAGCAGTACTTC. Protein product: CASSLYRGAYEQYF. This chain connects TRBV6-5 to TRBJ2-7; 7 bases fit TRBD1. The CDR3 covers 14 residues. V lost 6 bases and J lost 2; bases outside the gene matches: 7. Germline values: CDR1 MNHEY, CDR2 SVGAGI.

This sequence joins TRBV12-5 and TRBJ1-1; D is ambiguous. This CDR3 contains 12 residues. V shed 5 bases and J shed 5 bases, with 9 bases lying between them. The germline gives CDR1 LGHNT, CDR2 FRNRAP. For the CDR3, the DNA is TGTGCTAGTGGTCCAAGACCTACTGAAGCTTTCTTT. Protein sequence: CASGPRPTEAFF.

This rearrangement joins TRBV27 to TRBJ1-2; tentatively, D is TRBD1 (5 bases). In germline, CDR1 is MNHEY, CDR2 SMNVEV (reference sequence). V was clipped by 4 bases and J by 5 bases, with 8 bases between them. The CDR3 has 12 residues. In DNA form, the CDR3 reads TGTGCCAGCAGTTCTTCAGGGTATGGCTACACCTTC. Residues: CASSSSGYGYTF.